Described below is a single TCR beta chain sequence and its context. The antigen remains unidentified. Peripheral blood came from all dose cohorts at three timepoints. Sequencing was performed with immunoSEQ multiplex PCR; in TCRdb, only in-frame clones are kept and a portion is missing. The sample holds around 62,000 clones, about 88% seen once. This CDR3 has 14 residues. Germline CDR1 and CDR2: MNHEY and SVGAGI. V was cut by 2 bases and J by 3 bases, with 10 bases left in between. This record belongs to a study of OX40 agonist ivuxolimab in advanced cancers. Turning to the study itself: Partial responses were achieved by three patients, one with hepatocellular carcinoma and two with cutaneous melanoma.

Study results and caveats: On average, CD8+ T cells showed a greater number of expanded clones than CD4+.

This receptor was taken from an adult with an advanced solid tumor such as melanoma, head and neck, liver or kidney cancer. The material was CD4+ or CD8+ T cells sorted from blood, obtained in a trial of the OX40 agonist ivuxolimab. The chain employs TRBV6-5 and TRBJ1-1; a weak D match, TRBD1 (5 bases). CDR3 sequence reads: CASSYRGDDTEAFF. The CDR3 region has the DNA TGTGCCAGCAGTTACAGAGGGGATGACACTGAAGCTTTCTTT.